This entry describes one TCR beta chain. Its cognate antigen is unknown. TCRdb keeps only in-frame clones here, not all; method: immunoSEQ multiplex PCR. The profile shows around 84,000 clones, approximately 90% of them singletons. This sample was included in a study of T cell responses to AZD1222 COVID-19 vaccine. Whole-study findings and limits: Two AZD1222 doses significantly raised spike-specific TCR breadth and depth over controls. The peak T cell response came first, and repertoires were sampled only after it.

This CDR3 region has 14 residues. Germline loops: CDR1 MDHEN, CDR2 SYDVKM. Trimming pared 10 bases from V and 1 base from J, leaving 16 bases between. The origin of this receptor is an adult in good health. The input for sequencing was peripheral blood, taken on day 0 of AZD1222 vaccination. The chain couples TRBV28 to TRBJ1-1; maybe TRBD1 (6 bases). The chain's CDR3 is CAIRGDWANTEAFF. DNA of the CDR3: TGTGCCATCAGGGGTGATTGGGCGAACACTGAAGCTTTCTTT.